A selection of T cell receptor beta chains follows, all from one sample in a study of shared clonotypes between healthy human individuals. Produced via immunoSEQ multiplex PCR; TCRdb's table is partial and in-frame only. The table records more than 1.2 million clones, roughly 98.5% of them present only once. The sample taken for sequencing was naive CD4+ T cells sorted from blood. All receptors come from a man aged 25 to 40 in good health. CDR3s leave out the opening cysteine and the closing phenylalanine or tryptophan.

j_call	cdr3_length	v_call	cdr3_aa
TRBJ1-5	10	TRBV6-5	ASRSSNQPQH
TRBJ1-5	13	TRBV7-9	ASSKDRVVPQPQH
TRBJ1-5	13	TRBV9	ASSRTGVPNQPQH
TRBJ2-7	13	TRBV9	ASSAGASGSYEQY
TRBJ1-1	11	TRBV6-5	ASRSTGHTEAF
TRBJ2-5	13	TRBV7-3	ASSLHGGIQETQY
TRBJ2-7	13	TRBV14	ASSQGGQGFYEQY
TRBJ1-2	11	TRBV6-1	ASTSPGQRGYT
TRBJ2-7	12	TRBV9	ASSVGGSRYEQY
TRBJ2-2	13	TRBV11-3	ASSSTGGDPGELF
TRBJ2-7	11	TRBV7-2	ASSSSPFYEQY
TRBJ2-5	13	TRBV15	ATSRDPRAEETQY
TRBJ1-2	12	TRBV6-1	ASSHTGMRYGYT
TRBJ2-7	16	TRBV7-2	ASSLVGGGSQRSYEQY
TRBJ2-7	10	TRBV5-1	ASSSGLYEQY
TRBJ1-1	11	TRBV7-8	ASSKAPDTEAF
TRBJ2-1	15	TRBV11-2	ASSFGTSGNPYNEQF
TRBJ2-3	13	TRBV5-4	ASSSTTPAVDTQY
TRBJ1-1	13	TRBV6-1	ASSVREVMNTEAF
TRBJ2-7	13	TRBV5-6	ASSLGDRLTYEQY
TRBJ1-1	13	TRBV10-3	AISERGPWGTEAF
TRBJ2-5	8	TRBV10-3	AIGRETQY
TRBJ2-7	12	TRBV28	ASSLIWRDYEQY
TRBJ2-3	13	TRBV9	ASSVSGTGTDTQY
TRBJ2-1	12	TRBV4-1	ASSQLRLGKEQF
TRBJ2-7	12	TRBV27	ASIRTSGTYEQY
TRBJ2-7	13	TRBV19	ATQTQGPSSYEQY